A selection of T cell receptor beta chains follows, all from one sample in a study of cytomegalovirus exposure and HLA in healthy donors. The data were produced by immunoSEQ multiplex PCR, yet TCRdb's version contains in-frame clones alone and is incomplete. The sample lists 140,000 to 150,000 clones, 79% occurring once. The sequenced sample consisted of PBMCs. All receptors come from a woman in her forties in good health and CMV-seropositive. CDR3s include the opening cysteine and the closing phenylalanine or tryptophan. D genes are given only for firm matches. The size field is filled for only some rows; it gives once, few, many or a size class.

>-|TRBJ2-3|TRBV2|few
CASSEALLGQPGYTDTQYF
TGTGCCAGCAGTGAAGCGCTACTCGGTCAGCCGGGGTATACAGATACGCAGTATTTT
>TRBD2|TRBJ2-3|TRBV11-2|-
CASSSFFPGAGGILPQYF
TGTGCCAGCAGCTCATTTTTTCCGGGGGCGGGGGGGATCCTCCCGCAGTATTTT
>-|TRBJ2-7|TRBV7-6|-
CASSSNQFYEQYF
TGTGCCAGCAGCTCGAACCAGTTCTACGAGCAGTACTTC
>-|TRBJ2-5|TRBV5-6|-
CASSLQRVQYF
TGTGCCAGCAGCTTGCAACGCGTGCAGTACTTC
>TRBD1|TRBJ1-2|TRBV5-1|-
CASSFVGTDNYGYTF
TGCGCCAGCAGCTTCGTCGGGACAGATAACTATGGCTACACCTTC
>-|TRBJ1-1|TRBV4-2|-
CASSQGGAPEAFF
TGTGCCAGCAGCCAAGGCGGGGCCCCTGAAGCTTTCTTT
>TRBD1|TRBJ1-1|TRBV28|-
CASSFTGGNTEAFF
TGTGCCAGCAGTTTTACAGGGGGGAACACTGAAGCTTTCTTT
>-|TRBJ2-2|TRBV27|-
CASRSGGQVDTGELFF
TGTGCCAGCCGGTCTGGTGGGCAGGTGGACACCGGGGAGCTGTTTTTT
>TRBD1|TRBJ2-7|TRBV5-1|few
CASSVTGGYEQYF
TGCGCCAGCAGCGTGACAGGGGGGTACGAGCAGTACTTC
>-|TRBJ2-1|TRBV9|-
CASSPWALPYNEQFF
TGTGCCAGCAGCCCCTGGGCATTACCATACAATGAGCAGTTCTTC
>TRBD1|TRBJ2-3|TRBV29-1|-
CSVAGTGHTDTQYF
TGCAGCGTTGCCGGGACAGGCCACACAGATACGCAGTATTTT
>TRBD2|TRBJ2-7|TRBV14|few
CASSNMTSGGPYEQYF
TGTGCCAGCAGTAACATGACTAGCGGGGGGCCCTACGAGCAGTACTTC
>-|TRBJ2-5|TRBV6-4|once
CASSDEGGGQNQETQYF
TGTGCCAGCAGTGACGAGGGTGGTGGGCAGAACCAAGAGACCCAGTACTTC
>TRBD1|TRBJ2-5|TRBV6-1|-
CASSEQGEVETQYF
TGTGCCAGCAGTGAACAGGGGGAAGTAGAGACCCAGTACTTC
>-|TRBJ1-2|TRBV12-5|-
CASGTPTWGEGGYTF
TGTGCTAGTGGAACCCCGACTTGGGGGGAGGGTGGCTACACCTTC
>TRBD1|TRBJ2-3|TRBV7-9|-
CASTPSRGLLDTQYF
TGTGCCAGCACCCCAAGCAGGGGGCTTTTAGATACGCAGTATTTT
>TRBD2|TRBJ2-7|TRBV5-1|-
CASSATAGGAYEQYF
TGCGCCAGCAGCGCTACGGCGGGGGGGGCCTACGAGCAGTACTTC
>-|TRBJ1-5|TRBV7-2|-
CASNVQYNQPQHF
TGTGCCAGCAATGTGCAGTACAATCAGCCCCAGCATTTT
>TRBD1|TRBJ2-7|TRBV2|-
CASSDAPYDRGRNEQYF
TGTGCCAGCAGTGATGCCCCCTATGACAGGGGGCGCAACGAGCAGTACTTC
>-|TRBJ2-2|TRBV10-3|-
CAISALDRTTNTGELFF
TGTGCCATCAGTGCCCTAGACAGGACGACGAACACCGGGGAGCTGTTTTTT
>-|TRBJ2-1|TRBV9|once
CASSVAASAYNEQFF
TGTGCCAGCAGCGTCGCGGCTAGCGCTTACAATGAGCAGTTCTTC
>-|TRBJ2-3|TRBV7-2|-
CASSPSTRARQYF
TGTGCCAGCAGCCCATCGACTAGGGCGAGGCAGTATTTT
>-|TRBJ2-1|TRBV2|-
CASSEARQEPYNEQFF
TGTGCCAGCAGTGAAGCTAGACAGGAACCCTACAATGAGCAGTTCTTC
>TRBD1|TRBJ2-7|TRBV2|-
CASTGQGAYEQYF
TGTGCCAGCACGGGACAGGGGGCCTACGAGCAGTACTTC
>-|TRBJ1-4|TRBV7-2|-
CASSLGGVSREKLFF
TGTGCCAGCAGCTTAGGGGGGGTCAGTCGTGAAAAACTGTTTTTT
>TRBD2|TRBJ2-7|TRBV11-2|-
CASSSLTKGLAGSSEQYF
TGTGCCAGCAGCTCCCTTACGAAGGGACTAGCGGGGTCTTCCGAGCAGTACTTC
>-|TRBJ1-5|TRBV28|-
CATGWGEKVQPQHF
TGTGCCACCGGCTGGGGGGAGAAGGTTCAGCCCCAGCATTTT
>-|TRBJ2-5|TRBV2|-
CASRGQLAETQYF
TGTGCCAGCAGGGGACAACTGGCTGAGACCCAGTACTTC
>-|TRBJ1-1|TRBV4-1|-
CASSQEQERQQNTEAFF
TGCGCCAGCAGCCAAGAACAGGAGCGTCAGCAGAACACTGAAGCTTTCTTT
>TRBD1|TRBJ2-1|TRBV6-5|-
CASSYETGGGNEQFF
TGTGCCAGCAGTTACGAGACAGGGGGAGGCAATGAGCAGTTCTTC
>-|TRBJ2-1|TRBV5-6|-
CASSLWGLSYNEQFF
TGTGCCAGCAGCTTATGGGGGCTCTCCTACAATGAGCAGTTCTTC
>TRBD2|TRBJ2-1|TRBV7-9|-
CASSAGLAVRNEQFF
TGTGCCAGCAGCGCCGGACTAGCGGTTCGGAATGAGCAGTTCTTC
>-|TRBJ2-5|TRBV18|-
CASARAVQETQYF
TGTGCCAGCGCCAGGGCAGTACAAGAGACCCAGTACTTC
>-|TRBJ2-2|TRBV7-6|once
CASSRTFSTGELFF
TGTGCCAGCAGCAGGACTTTCAGCACCGGGGAGCTGTTTTTT
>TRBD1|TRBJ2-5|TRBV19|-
CASSPSQGAGETQYF
TGTGCCAGTAGCCCCTCCCAGGGGGCCGGAGAGACCCAGTACTTC